This TCR beta chain was recovered during a study of T cell repertoires in cytomegalovirus infection. Overall study: Carrying CMV and the relevant HLA type showed in public TCR beta signatures.

TCRdb independently ran MiXCR on the reads; one entry per CDR3 protein. The sample holds fewer than 550,000 distinct CDR3 sequences, approximately 10% seen once. This clonotype has a count of ten or more. Its specificity is not known. Broader study findings: It was HLA-C-restricted CMV-specific TCR beta clonotypes that dominated the response ex vivo. Accumulated public TCR beta family frequency recognized individuals carrying CMV together with the relevant HLA.

In germline, CDR1 is LGHNA, CDR2 YNFKEQ. The CDR3 loop spans 20 amino acids. J was trimmed by 1 base and V by 0 bases; bases with no gene match: 13. The sequence was obtained from a human donor in good health (CMV status not recorded). Some clones in this sample may be carry-over from other donors' samples. The sequenced sample consisted of PBMCs. The gene calls are TRBV4-2 and TRBJ2-3, with TRBD2 matching over 10 bases. Here the CDR3 DNA reads TGTGCCAGCAGCCAAGAAATGGGGCTAGCGGGAGAATCGGGCACAGATACGCAGTATTTT. Its translation is CASSQEMGLAGESGTDTQYF.